The T cell receptor (beta chain) under discussion was sequenced for a study of early T cells in non-severe SARS-CoV-2 infection. About the research overall: The chains were unpaired, and the sequenced material was bulk RNA from unsorted whole blood.

The ends were cut back, 3 bases at V and 3 bases at J, with 12 bases in the middle. Germline V gene data show CDR1 as PRHDT and CDR2 as FYEKMQ (reference sequence). There are 15 residues in the CDR3. General study points: Using VDJdb, the matching emphasized anti-spike CD8 responses while missing private and CD4 specificities.

This clonotype was seen a handful of times. The antigen is not known. Unique molecular identifier tags were affixed to discrete cDNA molecules. TCRdb called the 5' RACE reads again in MiXCR, with one record for every CDR3 protein. The sample contains fewer than 45,000 distinct CDR3 sequences, approximately 6% of which appear only once. Sequencing input: whole blood. The chain uses TRBV13 and TRBJ1-3; D is possibly TRBD1 (6 bases). This TCR derives from an adult who was a healthcare worker with PCR-confirmed SARS-CoV-2 infection or an uninfected control (not recorded which). The CDR3, as DNA: TGTGCCAGCAGCTTGAGGGGGAGTAATGGAAACACCATATATTTT. Its protein is CASSLRGSNGNTIYF. The whole variable domain, filled in from reference TRBV13 and TRBJ1-3, reads AAGVIQSPRHLIKEKRETATLKCYPIPRHDTVYWYQQGPGQDPQFLISFYEKMQSDKGSIPDRFSAQQFSDYHSELNMSSLELGDSALYFCASSLRGSNGNTIYFGEGSWLTVV.